This TCR beta chain is drawn from a study of T cell responses to AZD1222 COVID-19 vaccine. Study-wide points: Once two AZD1222 doses were given, Spike-specific TCR breadth and depth went up. Clonal diversity may have been underestimated in mostly white British donors.

The method was immunoSEQ multiplex PCR; TCRdb's version includes in-frame clones alone and lacks a portion of them. This sample yields some 190,000 clones, of which over 90% are seen a single time; 1.5% to 2.5% belongs to the top ten. CDR1 is LGHDT, CDR2 YNNKEL, per germline (reference sequence). The CDR3 sequence is 14 residues long. Trimming shortened V by 1 base and J by 7 bases, and 10 bases separated the two germline ends. With regard to this clone: Its target is unknown.

This clonotype was sampled from an adult who received the AZD1222 COVID-19 vaccine. This chain uses TRBV3-1 (or the pseudogene TRBV3-2) with TRBJ2-2; D ambiguous. This specimen consisted of peripheral blood, obtained 28 days after the second AZD1222 dose. CDR3 sequence: CASSQAPGGGELFF. For the CDR3, the DNA is TGTGCCAGCAGCCAAGCCCCCGGCGGCGGGGAGCTGTTTTTT.